This T cell receptor (beta chain) was sequenced for a study of STAT5B mutations in CD4+ large granular lymphocyte leukemia (dated 2022 in TCRdb). About the full investigation: Where cryopreserved patient cells were available, CD8+ cells were depleted first, followed by selection with anti-CD4 microbeads. The study compared the TCRbeta repertoires of patients with CD4+ T-cell large granular lymphocyte leukemia against the TCRbeta repertoires of healthy blood donors. Flow cytometry on FACSCanto II or FACSVerse showed that the purified fractions were more than 95% pure among lymphocytes. General study outcomes and caveats: TRBV06-family usage was enriched among the top patient clones (8/27) compared with healthy controls (2/35). Data were not HLA-matched; higher clonality in CD4+ versus CD8+ T-LGLL could reflect the relatively small sample size. Main leukemic clonotypes were private to each patient, although over 20% of the main leukemic clonotypes were found at low frequency in the non-leukemic repertoires of other patients. Patient cell sources varied, and just 6 or 7 CD4-sorted patient samples were included in the clonality comparison against healthy controls. Greater clonality appeared to be present in CD4-sorted patient repertoires than in healthy CD4+ repertoires, and the difference was retained after the putative leukemic clones were removed.

The CDR3 numbers 13 residues from cysteine through phenylalanine. Only the CDR3 region is kept as DNA, spanning 39 bases read in frame from base 1. Via the germline V gene, CDR1 is SNHLY and CDR2 FYNNEI. Deletion took 4 bases off V and 2 bases off J, with a span of 6 bases between the germline ends. The immunoSEQ assay at survey resolution was applied to genomic DNA for sequencing of TCRbeta rearrangements. In the paper's pipeline: Clonotypes above 5% of the repertoire were treated as putative leukemic clones, yielding some 59 across some 29 patients. In the TCR sequencing data, the lowest productive clonotype frequency that could be detected was 2.59 x 10-5. Only productive TCRbeta rearrangements, meaning sequences that were complete and in-frame, were kept for the analyses. The clonality of each sample was calculated as Simpson clonality in the immunoSEQ Analyzer version 3.0. Clones were categorized by frequency as very rare, small, medium, large (1-20%) or hyperexpanded (>20%). Generation probabilities were estimated with OLGA 1.2.3, V-gene circos plots were generated with VDJtools, specificities were searched for in VDJdb, and CDR3 motifs were identified with GLIPH. TCRdb took this table from immuneACCESS and kept in-frame rearrangements with V and J called. Such tables lack part of the clones; where checked against another copy, unresolved V genes explain under half of the gap, and the rest is unexplained. V, J and clone size were drawn from that table, and D and trimming were deduced from the DNA. The sample table contains thousands of clones; only one count was recorded for about 90% of them. Clones ranked in the top ten supply roughly 50% of the sample.

CD4+ T-LGLL patients were recruited from hematology units in Padova (Italy), Helsinki (Finland) and Shinshu (Japan). Depending on which samples were available, patient samples consisted of bead-purified CD4+, CD4+CD8+, CD57+ or CD56+ fractions, or of unselected PBMC. Patient TCRbeta data were integrated with somatic STAT5B mutation profiles obtained by deep amplicon sequencing of the same DNA. All TCR-sequenced material derived from peripheral blood: patient blood samples and healthy donor buffy coats. Peripheral blood mononuclear cells were isolated by Ficoll-Hypaque gradient centrifugation. The Gentra Puregene Cell and Tissue kit was used to extract genomic DNA, and a Qubit 2.0 fluorometer was used to measure the amount of genomic DNA. There are a few counts of this clone. The specificity of this receptor is unknown. No base-level quality is on record; no much larger clone is a single base apart.

This TCR was sampled from a woman in her 70s with CD4+ T-cell large granular lymphocyte leukemia. The rearrangement combines TRBV2 with TRBJ1-5; the D segment cannot be called with confidence. Sequencing was performed on PBMCs. This receptor carries the CDR3 CASSAHRNQPQHF. The DNA sequence follows: TGTGCCAGCAGTGCTCACCGCAATCAGCCCCAGCATTTT. The full variable domain, with segments outside the CDR3 supplied by the reference TRBV2 and TRBJ1-5 proteins, appears as EPEVTQTPSHQVTQMGQEVILRCVPISNHLYFYWYRQILGQKVEFLVSFYNNEISEKSEIFDDQFSVERPDGSNFTLKIRSTKLEDSAMYFCASSAHRNQPQHFGDGTRLSIL.